These T cell receptor beta chains were read from a single sample in a study of T cell responses to AZD1222 COVID-19 vaccine. Using immunoSEQ multiplex PCR, the repertoire was profiled, and TCRdb retains in-frame clones only, with some absent. Of about 150,000 clones listed, about 90% are singletons. This sample comprised peripheral blood, obtained on day 0 of AZD1222 vaccination. Source of these receptors: an adult in good health. Both conserved end residues are part of each CDR3. D genes are given only for firm matches. Expanded clones get a size class; other rows say once, few or many, or leave the size out.

clone_size d_call j_call v_call cdr3_aa cdr3_nt
NA NA TRBJ2-2 TRBV2 CASSDGPRSNTGELFF TGTGCCAGCAGTGATGGTCCTAGGTCGAACACCGGGGAGCTGTTTTTT
NA NA TRBJ2-3 TRBV7-9 CASSISGLETDTQYF TGTGCCAGCAGCATTAGCGGTCTCGAGACAGATACGCAGTATTTT
NA NA TRBJ1-2 TRBV5-5 CASSLASLYGYTF TGTGCCAGCAGCTTGGCTAGTCTCTATGGCTACACCTTC
NA NA TRBJ1-6 TRBV28 CASRGNSPLHF TGTGCCAGCAGGGGAAATTCACCCCTCCACTTT
NA TRBD2 TRBJ2-5 TRBV4-3 CASSQLAGGMYQETQYF TGCGCCAGCAGCCAACTAGCGGGAGGGATGTACCAAGAGACCCAGTACTTC
NA NA TRBJ1-3 TRBV5-8 CASSLGRSSGNTIYF TGTGCCAGCAGCTTGGGGCGGAGCTCTGGAAACACCATATATTTT
NA NA TRBJ1-3 TRBV5-1 CASTPGGSGNTIYF TGCGCCAGCACCCCTGGCGGCTCTGGAAACACCATATATTTT
NA TRBD2 TRBJ2-3 TRBV7-7 CASSPRLAGLTDTQYF TGTGCTAGCAGCCCGAGACTAGCGGGACTCACAGATACGCAGTATTTT
NA NA TRBJ2-1 TRBV19 CASTPGPRGNEQFF TGTGCCAGTACCCCGGGCCCGAGGGGCAATGAGCAGTTCTTC
NA NA TRBJ2-2 TRBV5-6 CASSLDSSTGELFF TGTGCCAGCAGCCTCGACAGCAGCACCGGGGAGCTGTTTTTT
NA TRBD1 TRBJ1-2 TRBV4-2 CASSQDRTGGDGYTF TGTGCCAGCAGCCAGGACCGGACAGGGGGGGATGGCTACACCTTC
NA NA TRBJ1-6 TRBV19 CASRQGGSPLHF TGTGCCAGCCGCCAGGGAGGTTCACCCCTCCACTTT
once NA TRBJ2-7 TRBV14 CASSQDWGDEQYF TGTGCCAGCAGCCAAGATTGGGGAGACGAGCAGTACTTC
NA TRBD1 TRBJ2-7 TRBV7-9 CASSHRGTGDYEQYF TGTGCCAGCAGCCATAGAGGGACAGGGGACTACGAGCAGTACTTC
NA NA TRBJ1-1 TRBV19 CASLYRSNTEAFF TGTGCCAGTTTATACAGATCGAACACTGAAGCTTTCTTT
NA NA TRBJ2-5 TRBV5-4 CASSLGGGRWLETQYF TGTGCCAGCAGCCTCGGCGGGGGCAGGTGGTTGGAGACCCAGTACTTC
once TRBD2 TRBJ2-3 TRBV11-2 CASTPGGQGSTDTQYF TGTGCCAGCACCCCGGGGGGTCAGGGCTCCACAGATACGCAGTATTTT
once NA TRBJ2-6 TRBV10-3 CAIREGRIPSGANVLTF TGTGCCATCAGGGAGGGACGGATACCCTCTGGGGCCAACGTCCTGACTTTC
NA NA TRBJ1-5 TRBV28 CAPILKRGYCNQPQHF TGTGCGCCGATCTTGAAAAGGGGGTACTGCAATCAGCCCCAGCATTTT
NA NA TRBJ1-1 TRBV28 CASHHSSKGTEAFF TGTGCCAGCCATCACTCCTCGAAGGGCACTGAAGCTTTCTTT
NA NA TRBJ2-7 TRBV2 CASREGTYEQYF TGTGCCAGCAGAGAGGGCACCTACGAGCAGTACTTC
NA NA TRBJ2-5 TRBV20-1 CSASSRETQYF TGCAGTGCTTCGAGCCGGGAGACCCAGTACTTC
NA TRBD1 TRBJ1-2 TRBV2 CASSDGTGGAVTYGYTF TGTGCCAGCAGTGACGGGACAGGGGGCGCGGTAACCTATGGCTACACCTTC
NA NA TRBJ1-1 TRBV4-1 CASSQVVDGTTEAFF TGCGCCAGCAGCCAAGTTGTAGATGGGACCACTGAAGCTTTCTTT
NA NA TRBJ1-1 TRBV19 CASTPRDLNTEAFF TGTGCCAGTACCCCGCGGGACCTGAACACTGAAGCTTTCTTT
NA NA TRBJ2-3 TRBV15 CATSRQHLRQSTDTQYF TGTGCCACCAGCAGGCAACATCTCCGCCAATCCACAGATACGCAGTATTTT
NA NA TRBJ1-6 TRBV2 CASTGEVPNSPLHF TGTGCCAGCACAGGGGAGGTTCCCAATTCACCCCTCCACTTT
NA NA TRBJ1-2 TRBV11-1 CASSSGSGAGYGYTF TGTGCCAGCAGCTCAGGCTCAGGGGCCGGGTATGGCTACACCTTC
NA NA TRBJ1-4 TRBV7-9 CASSFAATNEKLFF TGTGCCAGCAGCTTTGCCGCAACTAATGAAAAACTGTTTTTT
NA TRBD1 TRBJ1-1 TRBV2 CASTKRTGGGTEAFF TGTGCCAGCACCAAAAGGACAGGGGGAGGGACTGAAGCTTTCTTT
NA NA TRBJ2-1 TRBV7-9 CASSPQGNEQFF TGTGCCAGCAGCCCGCAGGGCAATGAGCAGTTCTTC
NA TRBD1 TRBJ1-2 TRBV15 CATSPQGAVYGYTF TGTGCCACCAGTCCACAGGGGGCAGTCTATGGCTACACCTTC
NA TRBD2 TRBJ2-1 TRBV4-3 CASSPPGLAVNEQFF TGCGCCAGCAGCCCCCCGGGACTAGCGGTTAATGAGCAGTTCTTC
NA NA TRBJ1-6 TRBV7-2 CASSLGGSGSPLHF TGTGCCAGCAGCTTAGGAGGTAGTGGTTCACCCCTCCACTTT
NA NA TRBJ2-3 TRBV5-1 CASGPGTPTDTQYF TGCGCCAGCGGGCCCGGGACTCCAACAGATACGCAGTATTTT
NA TRBD2 TRBJ2-7 TRBV19 CASATSAPLSYEQYF TGTGCCAGCGCGACTAGCGCGCCCCTCTCCTACGAGCAGTACTTC
NA TRBD1 TRBJ1-2 TRBV30 CASGVGGGHGYTF TGTGCCTCGGGGGTGGGAGGGGGCCATGGCTACACCTTC
NA NA TRBJ1-2 TRBV11-2 CASSLATGGRGYTF TGTGCCAGCAGCTTAGCAACAGGTGGTCGGGGCTACACCTTC
NA TRBD1 TRBJ2-5 TRBV5-4 CASSLDGTGGSETQYF TGTGCCAGCAGCTTGGATGGGACAGGGGGCAGCGAGACCCAGTACTTC
NA NA TRBJ2-3 TRBV6-5 CASRKTDTQYF TGTGCCAGCAGAAAAACAGATACGCAGTATTTT
NA NA TRBJ1-2 TRBV11-2 CASSLGPGIPYGYTF TGTGCCAGCAGCTTAGGACCCGGGATCCCCTATGGCTACACCTTC
NA NA TRBJ2-7 TRBV7-3 CASSPSGPPGEQYF TGTGCCAGCAGCCCTTCCGGCCCCCCAGGCGAGCAGTACTTC
NA NA TRBJ1-6 TRBV5-6 CASSLEQWNSPLHF TGTGCCAGCAGCCTAGAGCAGTGGAATTCACCCCTCCACTTT
NA NA TRBJ2-7 TRBV28 CASSLGAVLYEQYF TGTGCCAGCAGTTTGGGGGCAGTCCTCTACGAGCAGTACTTC